Each of the 5 T cell receptor delta chains below was sequenced from the same sample in a study of gamma-delta T cells after stem cell transplantation. TCRdb re-identified clones in the RT-PCR reads via CATT. The data show 12,000 to 15,000 delta-chain clones, with roughly 29% seen just once and 3.8% held by the top ten. Sequences were obtained from gamma-delta T cells. The receptor set was obtained from a human donor. It is not recorded whose cells these are; they may come from a transplant donor.

As to this clone: The junction does not match germline at one end; this may be a read error. The J gene is TRDJ2, the V gene TRDV3; 8 nucleotides match TRDD2. The CDR3 sequence is 14 residues long. In germline, CDR1 is TVYSNPD, CDR2 GDNSRS (reference sequence). CDR3 nucleotide sequence: TGTGCCTGTAGGGCTTCCTACCCTACAGCAAAACTCTTCTTT. This encodes CACRASYPTAKLFF. The full variable domain, its missing parts supplied by reference TRDV3 and TRDJ2, is CDKVTQSSPDQTVASGSEVVLLCTYDTVYSNPDLFWYRIRPDYSFQFVFYGDNSRSEGADFTQGRFSVKHILTQKAFHLVISPVRTEDSATYYCACRASYPTAKLFFGKGTQLIVEP.

This clone appeared a few times. V and J are TRDV2 and TRDJ1; 13 bases align to TRDD3. Trimming at V came to 0 bases and at J to 4 bases, leaving 25 bases not matched to a gene. Looked up from germline, CDR1 is GEAIGNYY and CDR2 is EKD. The CDR3 runs 23 residues. In nucleotides, the CDR3 is TGTGCCTGTGACACCGATACTGGGGGATACGCGTCTGGCCCTGGAGGGACTGTCGATAAACTCATCTTT. It yields the protein CACDTDTGGYASGPGGTVDKLIF.

V gene TRDV3 combines with J gene TRDJ2; D is uncertain. Trimming pared 1 base from V and 6 bases from J, leaving 27 bases between. The CDR3 length is 18 residues. Germline values: CDR1 TVYSNPD, CDR2 GDNSRS (reference sequence). Here the CDR3 DNA reads TGTGCCTTTACCTCGCTCATTTATCGCGCTACGCGGTCAGCACAACTCTTCTTT. Translating gives CAFTSLIYRATRSAQLFF. Full variable domain (remainder filled in from reference TRDV3 and TRDJ2): CDKVTQSSPDQTVASGSEVVLLCTYDTVYSNPDLFWYRIRPDYSFQFVFYGDNSRSEGADFTQGRFSVKHILTQKAFHLVISPVRTEDSATYYCAFTSLIYRATRSAQLFFGKGTQLIVEP.

CDR3 DNA sequence: TGTGCCTCCCAAGGTCCCGCTAGAAAAAGGACCGATAAACTCATCTTT. This codes for CASQGPARKRTDKLIF. V gene TRDV3 combines with J gene TRDJ1; no firm D call. Germline V CDR1 and CDR2: TVYSNPD, GDNSRS (reference sequence). Trimming removed 4 bases from V and 2 bases from J, with 23 bases in between. This CDR3 has 16 residues.

This clone turned up a few times. CDR3 sequence reads: CALGERGRTGGYGKLIF. CDR3 nucleotides: TGTGCTCTTGGGGAACGAGGAAGGACTGGGGGATACGGTAAACTCATCTTT. The chain uses TRDV1 and TRDJ1; 13 bases are a match to TRDD3. The CDR3 is 17 residues long. Looked up from germline, CDR1 is TSWWSYY and CDR2 is QGS. The trim removed 1 base at V and 7 bases at J, leaving 9 bases unmatched.